This TCR beta chain was recorded in a study of T-cell reconstitution after alpha-beta-depleted transplantation in children. The CDR3 contains 15 residues. The germline V gene encodes CDR1 DFQATT and CDR2 SNEGSKA (reference sequence). The V end was cut by 0 bases, the J end by 3 bases, with 15 bases between. Study findings and constraints: T-cell counts and diversity were attributed mostly to newly produced T cells one year after transplant.

This clonotype was found many times. Its antigen is undetermined. The TCRbeta library incorporated unique molecular identifiers. One entry per CDR3 protein, called by TCRdb with MiXCR from the PCR reads. The sample consists of roughly 100,000 distinct CDR3 sequences, 4.5% to 7.5% of them appearing once. This receptor was obtained from a female patient aged 2 to 10 who had a stem cell transplant for Fanconi anemia, so the T cells may come from the graft donor. The chain recombines TRBV20-1 with TRBJ2-7; D is possibly TRBD1 or TRBD2 (6 bases each). This specimen was PBMCs, mostly from graft donor cells, taken 60 days after TCRalphabeta/CD19-depleted stem cell transplant. This CDR3 is CSARDARGPGYEQYF. The CDR3 DNA reads as TGCAGTGCTAGAGATGCCCGGGGGCCCGGCTACGAGCAGTACTTC.